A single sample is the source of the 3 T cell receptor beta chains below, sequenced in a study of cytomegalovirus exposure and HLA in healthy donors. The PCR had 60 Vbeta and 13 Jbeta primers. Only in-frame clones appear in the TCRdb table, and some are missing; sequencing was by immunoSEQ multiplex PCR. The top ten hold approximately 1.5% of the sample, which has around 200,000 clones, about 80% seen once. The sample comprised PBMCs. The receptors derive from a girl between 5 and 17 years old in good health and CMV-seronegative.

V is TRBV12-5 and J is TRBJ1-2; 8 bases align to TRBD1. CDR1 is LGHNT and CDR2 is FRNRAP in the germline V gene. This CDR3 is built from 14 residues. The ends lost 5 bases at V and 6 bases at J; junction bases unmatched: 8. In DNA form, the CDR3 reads TGTGCTAGTGGTAGAGGACAGGGAATAGATGGCTACACCTTC. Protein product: CASGRGQGIDGYTF.

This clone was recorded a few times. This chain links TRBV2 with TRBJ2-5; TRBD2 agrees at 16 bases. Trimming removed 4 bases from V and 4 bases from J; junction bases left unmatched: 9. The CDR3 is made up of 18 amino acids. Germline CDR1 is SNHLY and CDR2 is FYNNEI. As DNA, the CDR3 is TGTGCCAGCAGTGCCCGTCAGGGACTAGCGGGGGGGCGAGAGACCCAGTACTTC. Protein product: CASSARQGLAGGRETQYF.

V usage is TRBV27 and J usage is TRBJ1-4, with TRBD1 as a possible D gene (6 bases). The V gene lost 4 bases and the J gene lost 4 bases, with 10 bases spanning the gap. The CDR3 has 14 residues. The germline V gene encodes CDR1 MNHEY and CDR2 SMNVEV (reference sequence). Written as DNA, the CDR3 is TGTGCCAGCAGTTCAGGGGCGGGTAATGAAAAACTGTTTTTT. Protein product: CASSSGAGNEKLFF.